This T cell receptor (beta chain) is drawn from a study of vaccination effects on CD4 cells after COVID-19. Overall study context: They grew over 1.5 million PBMC in each well, adding about 10 IU/ml IL-2 and 8 to 10 ug/ml peptides.

Measured with immunoSEQ multiplex PCR; TCRdb has only the in-frame clones, and not every one. This repertoire shows under 55,000 clones, less than 85% found once; its top ten account for about 7%. Concerning this clone: Its antigen is as yet unknown.

Cells that had been cultured for approximately eleven days were the source of isolated CD4+ T cells. All participants had two doses of either the BNT162b2 or mRNA-1273 vaccine. Half-medium changes using IL-2 medium occurred on days 3 and 7. The V end was cut by 3 bases, the J end by 5 bases, with 11 bases between. Per the germline V gene, CDR1 is DFQATT and CDR2 is SNEGSKA (reference sequence). This CDR3 has 14 residues. Study-level points and caveats: Late post-vaccination samples showed marked contraction of infection- and vaccine-induced clones. The study got few convalescent patients and did not collect any early post-infection timepoints.

The V call is TRBV20-1, the J call TRBJ1-6; D is uncertain. Here the sequenced sample was CD4+ T cells from PBMCs cultured without peptide, taken after COVID-19 vaccination. The clonotype was recovered from a human donor who received a COVID-19 vaccine. In nucleotides, the CDR3 is TGCAGTGCTAGTGCAAGCCAGAATAATTCACCCCTCCACTTT. This encodes CSASASQNNSPLHF.